This T cell receptor (beta chain) is from a study of shared clonotypes between healthy human individuals (dated by TCRdb to 2019 to 2021). In terms of the full investigation: The cohort included a few men and a couple of women between 18 and 49 years of age. For each donor, three plates each were used for CD4 naive and CD4 memory, two plates were used for CD8 naive, and one plate was used for CD8 memory. Blood TCR repertoires of a handful of healthy adults were deeply sequenced to estimate repertoire size and the extent of clonotype sharing between individuals. To increase sequencing depth and limit assay-specific biases, different laboratories used diverse techniques to prepare libraries and sequence TCR repertoires. Leukapheresis yielded between about 0.85 and 10 billion PBMCs per donor. The paper's findings and limits, for the study overall: Estimated clonotype richness was generally larger for naive than for memory subsets. Rarefaction of sorted-subset datasets indicated incomplete sequencing despite the large sequencing depth. Across four donors, 4.5% to 6.5% of naive CD4, roughly 3.5% of naive CD8, under 2.5% of memory CD4, and approximately 0.4% of memory CD8 clonotypes were shared. Because the study included a small number of donors, the genetic and exposure-history diversity represented was limited. Pairwise subsampling led to the expectation that sequencing depth would affect the degree of clonotype sharing among donors. Only blood was sampled, and tissue TCR repertoires likely differ from those in blood. Compared with non-shared clonotypes, clonotypes shared by all four sorted-subset donors had higher generation probabilities.

For CDR1 and CDR2, the germline V gene (reference sequence) lists MNHNY and SVGAGI. The germline ends are 2 bases apart after V is trimmed by 0 bases and J by 2 bases. Its CDR3 holds 12 amino acids, cysteine through phenylalanine. Only CDR3 DNA is held: 36 bases, read in frame from base 1. Using the deep immunoSEQ assay, TCR CDR3 regions were amplified from genomic DNA by multiplex PCR. For each cell subset, the extracted genomic DNA was distributed evenly across all wells of several immunoSEQ 96-well plates, and each plate served as one replicate. Each replicate PCR for sorted subsets received around 210 ng genomic DNA, equal to some 32,000 T cell genomes. Purified libraries were measured with a Qubit 3.0 fluorometer, size-checked on a Bioanalyzer 2100, and measured again with the KAPA Library Quantification kit. Every immunoSEQ 96-well plate was sequenced on a separate single-read 150-cycle Illumina NextSeq 550 flow cell. The published analysis was carried out like this. Because the immunoSEQ output held only junctional sequences and lacked quality scores, the filtering could not match the filtering applied to full-length reads. Sequences were annotated with PyIR, a Python wrapper for IgBLAST v1.9, using IMGT germline references to assign V/J genes and CDR3. Reads were filtered out if the reads had weak V/J assignments (E-value above 1e-6), no CDR3, stop codons, out-of-frame junctions, or ambiguous translated residues. V3J clonotypes were defined as sequences sharing the same inferred V gene, J gene, and CDR3 amino acid sequence. To compute the percentage overlap between repertoires, the number of shared unique clonotypes was divided by the size of the smaller repertoire. Repertoire richness was assessed with RTK rarefaction, the Chao1 estimator, and Recon v2.1 estimates of unobserved clonotypes. Generation probabilities were computed with OLGA for all TCRbeta clonotypes obtained by the gDNA method from four donors. TCRdb re-hosts the immuneACCESS table, in-frame sequences only. Its copies lack some clones; in the studies checked, an unresolved V gene accounts for under half of them, and the cause for the rest is not known. The V and J calls and clone size are taken from that table; D and trimming were inferred from the DNA. This sample has around 600,000 clones in its table, and roughly 95% of those were observed once. The ten largest account for 0.095% to 0.14% of the sample.

A word on this clone: The target of this receptor is not known. One base away there is no much larger clone; base qualities are not given.

CD8 naive samples consisted of CD45RO-negative cells that were positively selected for CCR7, yielding a CD45RA+CCR7+ population without TemRA cells. Healthy HIV-negative adults with no recently reported acute infections or vaccinations were included as donors. All donors were Caucasian adults living in Nashville, Tennessee, USA. Blood was obtained by leukapheresis, after which PBMCs were separated by Ficoll-Histopaque density gradient centrifugation and cryopreserved in liquid nitrogen vapor phase. Analytical flow cytometry was used to check the purity and quantity of every magnetically sorted T cell population. Genomic DNA was isolated from each sorted fraction and quantified by UV absorbance on a Nanodrop 2000c.

The chain links TRBV6-6 with TRBJ2-7; the D gene is unclear. The clonotype was recovered from a woman aged 30 to 39 in good health. The source material was naive CD8+ T cells sorted from blood. The cell subset or site tag for this specimen amounts to: CD45RA+CCR7+. The DNA sequence is as follows: TGTGCCAGCAGTTACTCCCCCTACGAGCAGTACTTC. Translated, this gives CASSYSPYEQYF.